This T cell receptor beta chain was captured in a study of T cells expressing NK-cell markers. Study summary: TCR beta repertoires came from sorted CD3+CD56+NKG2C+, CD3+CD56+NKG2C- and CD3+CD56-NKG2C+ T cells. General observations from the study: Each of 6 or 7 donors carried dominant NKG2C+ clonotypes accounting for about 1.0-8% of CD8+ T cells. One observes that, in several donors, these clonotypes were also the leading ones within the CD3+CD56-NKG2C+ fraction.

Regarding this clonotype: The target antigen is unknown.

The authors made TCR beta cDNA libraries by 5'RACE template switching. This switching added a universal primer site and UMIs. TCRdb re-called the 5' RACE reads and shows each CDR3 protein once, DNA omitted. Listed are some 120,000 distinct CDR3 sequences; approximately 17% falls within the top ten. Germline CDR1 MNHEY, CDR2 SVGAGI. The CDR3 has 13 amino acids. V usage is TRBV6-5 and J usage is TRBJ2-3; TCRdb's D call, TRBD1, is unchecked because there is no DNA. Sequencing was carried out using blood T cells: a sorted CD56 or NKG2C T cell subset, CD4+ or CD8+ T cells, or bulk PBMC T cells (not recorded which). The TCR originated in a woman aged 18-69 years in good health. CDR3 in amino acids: CASSLGGIDTQYF.